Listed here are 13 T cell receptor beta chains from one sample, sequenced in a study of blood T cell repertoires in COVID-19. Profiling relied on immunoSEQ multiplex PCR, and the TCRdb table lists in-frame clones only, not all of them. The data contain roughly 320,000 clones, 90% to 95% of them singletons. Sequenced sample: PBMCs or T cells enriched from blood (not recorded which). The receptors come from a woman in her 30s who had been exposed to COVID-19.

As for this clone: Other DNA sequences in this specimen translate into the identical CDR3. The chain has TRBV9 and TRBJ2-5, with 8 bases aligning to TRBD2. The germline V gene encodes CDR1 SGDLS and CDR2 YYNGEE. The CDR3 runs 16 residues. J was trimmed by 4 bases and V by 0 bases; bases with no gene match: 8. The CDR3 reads CASSVGSAGGRETQYF. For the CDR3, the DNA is TGTGCCAGCAGCGTAGGTTCGGCGGGGGGAAGAGAGACCCAGTACTTC.

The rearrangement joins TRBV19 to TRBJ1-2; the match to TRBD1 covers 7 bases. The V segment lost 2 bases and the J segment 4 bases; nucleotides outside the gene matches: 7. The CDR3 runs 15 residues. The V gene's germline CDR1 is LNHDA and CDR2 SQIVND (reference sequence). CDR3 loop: CASSIMGTASYGYTF. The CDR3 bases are TGTGCCAGTAGTATAATGGGGACAGCTTCCTATGGCTACACCTTC.

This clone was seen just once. CDR3 region: CATSPRQGAREQYF. Here the CDR3 DNA reads TGTGCCACCAGTCCCAGACAGGGGGCTAGGGAGCAGTACTTC. The chain joins TRBV15 to TRBJ2-7; 10 nucleotides agree with TRBD1. CDR3 length: 14 amino acids. Germline loops: CDR1 LNHNV, CDR2 YYDKDF (reference sequence). With V trimmed by 6 bases and J by 7 bases, 9 bases remained unmatched.

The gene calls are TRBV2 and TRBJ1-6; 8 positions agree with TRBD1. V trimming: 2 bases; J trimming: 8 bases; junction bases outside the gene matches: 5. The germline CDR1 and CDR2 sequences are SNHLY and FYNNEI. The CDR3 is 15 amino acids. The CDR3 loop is CASSESGQGHSPLHF. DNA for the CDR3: TGTGCCAGCAGTGAATCTGGACAGGGTCATTCACCCCTCCACTTT.

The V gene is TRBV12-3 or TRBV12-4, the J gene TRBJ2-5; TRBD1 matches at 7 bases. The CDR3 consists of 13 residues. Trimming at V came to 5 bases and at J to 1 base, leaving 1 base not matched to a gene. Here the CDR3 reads CASSDRAQETQYF. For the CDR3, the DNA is TGTGCCAGCAGTGACAGGGCCCAAGAGACCCAGTACTTC.

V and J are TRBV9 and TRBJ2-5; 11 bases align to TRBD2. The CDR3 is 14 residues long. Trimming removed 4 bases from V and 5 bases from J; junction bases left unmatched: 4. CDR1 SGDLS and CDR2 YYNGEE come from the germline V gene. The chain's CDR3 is CASSLSGGAETQYF. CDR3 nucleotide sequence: TGTGCCAGCAGCCTTAGCGGGGGGGCGGAGACCCAGTACTTC.

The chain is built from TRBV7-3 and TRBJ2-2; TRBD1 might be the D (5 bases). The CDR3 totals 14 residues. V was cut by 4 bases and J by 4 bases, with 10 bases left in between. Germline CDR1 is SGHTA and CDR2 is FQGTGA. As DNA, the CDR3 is TGTGCCAGCAGCTCTCAGGGAAGCACCGGGGAGCTGTTTTTT. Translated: CASSSQGSTGELFF.

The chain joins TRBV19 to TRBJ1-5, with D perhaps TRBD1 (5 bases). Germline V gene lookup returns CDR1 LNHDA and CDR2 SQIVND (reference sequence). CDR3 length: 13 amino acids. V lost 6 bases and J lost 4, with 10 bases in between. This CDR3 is CASSDSENQPQHF. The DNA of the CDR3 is TGTGCCAGTAGCGACAGCGAGAATCAGCCCCAGCATTTT.

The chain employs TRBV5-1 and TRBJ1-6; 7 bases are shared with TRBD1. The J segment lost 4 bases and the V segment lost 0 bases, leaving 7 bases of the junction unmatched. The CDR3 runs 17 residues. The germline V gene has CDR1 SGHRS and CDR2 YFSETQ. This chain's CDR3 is CASSLGTGPLYNSPLHF. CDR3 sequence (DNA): TGCGCCAGCAGCTTGGGGACAGGTCCCCTTTATAATTCACCCCTCCACTTT.

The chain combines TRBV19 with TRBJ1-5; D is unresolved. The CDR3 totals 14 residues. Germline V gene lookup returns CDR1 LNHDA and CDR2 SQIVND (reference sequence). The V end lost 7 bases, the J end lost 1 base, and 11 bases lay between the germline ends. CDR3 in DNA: TGTGCCAGTATCTCTCCGGGAAGCAATCAGCCCCAGCATTTT. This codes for CASISPGSNQPQHF.

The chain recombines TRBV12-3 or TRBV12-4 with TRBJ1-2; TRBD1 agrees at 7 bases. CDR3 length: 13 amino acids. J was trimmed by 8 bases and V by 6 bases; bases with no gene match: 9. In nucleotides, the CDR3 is TGTGCCAGCAGACTTGGACAGGATAAAGGCTACACCTTC. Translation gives CASRLGQDKGYTF.

CDR3 sequence reads: CASSPDRGIHEQYF. In DNA form, the CDR3 reads TGTGCCAGCAGCCCAGACAGGGGGATCCACGAGCAGTACTTC. The chain has TRBV7-3 and TRBJ2-7; TRBD1 agrees at 9 bases. V trimming: 5 bases; J trimming: 5 bases; junction bases outside the gene matches: 7. This CDR3 is built from 14 residues. Germline lookup yields CDR1 SGHTA and CDR2 FQGTGA.

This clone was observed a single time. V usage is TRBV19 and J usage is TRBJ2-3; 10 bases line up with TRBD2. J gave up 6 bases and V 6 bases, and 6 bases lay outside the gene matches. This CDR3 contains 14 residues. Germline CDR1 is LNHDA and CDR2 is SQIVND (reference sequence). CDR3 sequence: CASRTGLAYDTQYF. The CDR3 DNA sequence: TGTGCCAGTAGGACGGGACTAGCGTATGATACGCAGTATTTT. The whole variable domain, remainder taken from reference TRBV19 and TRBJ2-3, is DGGITQSPKYLFRKEGQNVTLSCEQNLNHDAMYWYRQDPGQGLRLIYYSQIVNDFQKGDIAEGYSVSREKKESFPLTVTSAQKNPTAFYLCASRTGLAYDTQYFGPGTRLTVL.